This T cell receptor beta chain emerged from a study of shared clonotypes between healthy human individuals. Of note for this clone: Its specificity is unknown.

The repertoire was sequenced with immunoSEQ multiplex PCR; TCRdb's copy has only in-frame clones and lacks some. This repertoire shows 1.4 million or so clones, around 98.5% found once; its top ten account for 0.36%. Study findings and constraints: Memory subsets had estimated richness that was generally smaller than that of naive subsets. Sequencing depth was expected to influence donor clonotype sharing.

Deletions cut 4 bases from V and 7 bases from J, with 14 bases between. This CDR3 is built from 14 residues. CDR1 is SGHTA and CDR2 is FQGNSA in the germline V gene. This rearrangement joins TRBV7-2 to TRBJ1-3; tentatively, D is TRBD1 (5 bases). This TCR derives from a young man in good health. The sample consisted of naive CD4+ T cells sorted from blood. As for subset: CD45RA+ positively selected. The CDR3, as DNA: TGTGCCAGCAGCTCTCTGGGGGGAGTCAACACCATATATTTT. Translating gives CASSSLGGVNTIYF.